This entry describes one T cell receptor (beta chain). Method: immunoSEQ multiplex PCR; TCRdb's copy keeps in-frame clones and lacks some. This table holds about 100,000 clones, approximately 80% found once. This record comes from a study of control samples from healthy donors and cancer patients. The material sequenced was blood. The TCR was taken from a man in his late teens or twenties in good health.

CDR3 protein: CASSIVGTGGRETQYF. CDR3 nucleotide sequence: TGTGCCAGTAGTATAGTGGGTACGGGGGGAAGGGAGACCCAGTACTTC. The chain carries TRBV19 and TRBJ2-5, with 7 bases fitting TRBD2. CDR3 length: 16 amino acids. V dropped 1 base and J dropped 5; count of bases not matched to a gene: 10. Germline CDR1 and CDR2: LNHDA and SQIVND (reference sequence).